These 3 T cell receptor beta chains were sequenced from one sample in a study of cytomegalovirus exposure and HLA in healthy donors. PCR used 60 Vbeta primers and 13 Jbeta primers. The protocol was immunoSEQ multiplex PCR, while the TCRdb copy is restricted to in-frame clones and leaves out a portion. The data show 150,000 to 200,000 clones, around 78% seen once. The sample taken for sequencing was PBMCs. Every receptor here comes from a woman in her thirties or forties in good health and CMV-seronegative.

Only a few counts were recorded for this clone. The chain recombines TRBV11-3 with TRBJ2-3, with TRBD2 matching 7 bases. With 5 bases clipped from V and 0 bases from J, the junction kept 8 bases outside the gene matches. The CDR3 loop spans 16 amino acids. The germline V gene encodes CDR1 SGHNT and CDR2 YENEEA. The CDR3 region has the DNA TGTGCCAGCAGCGCGGGAGCGGATACTAGCACAGATACGCAGTATTTT. The encoded protein is CASSAGADTSTDTQYF.

In this sample, this clone turned up a few times. This chain connects TRBV6-1 to TRBJ2-1; 10 bases are a match to TRBD2. V shed 0 bases and J 4 bases; nucleotides not matched to a gene: 0. The CDR3 runs to 15 residues. The germline V gene has CDR1 MNHNS and CDR2 SASEGT. The CDR3 nucleotides read TGTGCCAGCAGTGAAGCAGCGGGAGGGTACAATGAGCAGTTCTTC. Its protein is CASSEAAGGYNEQFF.

V is TRBV25-1 and J is TRBJ2-2, with D tentatively TRBD2 (7 bases). V was pared by 1 base and J by 3 bases, with 12 bases between. Germline V gives CDR1 MGHDK, CDR2 SYGVNS. This CDR3 region has 16 residues. The CDR3 coding sequence is TGTGCCAGCAGTGAATGGGGGGGCACGGACACCGGGGAGCTGTTTTTT. It encodes CASSEWGGTDTGELFF.